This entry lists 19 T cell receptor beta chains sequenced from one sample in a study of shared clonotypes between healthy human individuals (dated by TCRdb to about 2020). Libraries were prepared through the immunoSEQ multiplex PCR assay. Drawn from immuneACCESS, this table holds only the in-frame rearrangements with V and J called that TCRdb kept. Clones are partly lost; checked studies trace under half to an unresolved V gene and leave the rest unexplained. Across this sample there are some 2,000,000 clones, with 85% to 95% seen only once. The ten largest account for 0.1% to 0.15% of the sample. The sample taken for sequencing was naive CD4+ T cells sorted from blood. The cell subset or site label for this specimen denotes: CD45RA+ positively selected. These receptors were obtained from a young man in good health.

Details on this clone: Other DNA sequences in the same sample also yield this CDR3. The chain's CDR3 is CASSLVGLAADTQYF. CDR3 DNA sequence: TGTGCCAGCAGCTTAGTCGGACTAGCTGCAGATACGCAGTATTTT. The chain has TRBV7-2 and TRBJ2-3, with 8 bases lining up with TRBD2. This CDR3 region has 15 residues. Losses at the gene ends were 1 base for V and 4 bases for J; bases not matched to a gene: 4. Per the germline V gene, CDR1 is SGHTA and CDR2 is FQGNSA.

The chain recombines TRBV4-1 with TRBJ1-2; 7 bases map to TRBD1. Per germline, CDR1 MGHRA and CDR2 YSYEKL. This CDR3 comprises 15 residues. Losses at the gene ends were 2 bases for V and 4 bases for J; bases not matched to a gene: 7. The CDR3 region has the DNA TGCGCCAGCAGCCAAACCGGGACAGCTCTCTATGGCTACACCTTC. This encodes CASSQTGTALYGYTF.

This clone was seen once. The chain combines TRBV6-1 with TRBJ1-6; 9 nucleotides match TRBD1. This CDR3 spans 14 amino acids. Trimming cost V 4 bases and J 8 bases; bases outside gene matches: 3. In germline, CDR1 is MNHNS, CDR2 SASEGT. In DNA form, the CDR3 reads TGTGCCAGCAGTGCCCGGGACAGGGATTCACCCCTCCACTTT. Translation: CASSARDRDSPLHF.

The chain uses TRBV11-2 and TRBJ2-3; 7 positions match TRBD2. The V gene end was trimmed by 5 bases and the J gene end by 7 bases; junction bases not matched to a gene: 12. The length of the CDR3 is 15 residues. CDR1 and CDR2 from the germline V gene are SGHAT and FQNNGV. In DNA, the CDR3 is TGTGCCAGCAGCCCGAGCGGGAAGTCGGGGAATACGCAGTATTTT. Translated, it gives CASSPSGKSGNTQYF.

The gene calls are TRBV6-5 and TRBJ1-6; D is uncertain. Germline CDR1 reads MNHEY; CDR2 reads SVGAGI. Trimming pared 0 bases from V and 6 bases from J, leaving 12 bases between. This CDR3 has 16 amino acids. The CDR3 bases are TGTGCCAGCAGTTACTCCCAGCGACATCTTAATTCACCCCTCCACTTT. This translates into CASSYSQRHLNSPLHF.

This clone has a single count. The CDR3 spells CAIEVETQYF. The CDR3 nucleotides are TGTGCCATCGAAGTAGAGACCCAGTACTTC. The chain has TRBV6-6 and TRBJ2-5, with no clear D. This CDR3 is 10 amino acids long. Germline CDR1 and CDR2: MNHNY and SVGAGI (reference sequence). V lost 10 bases to trimming and J lost 4 bases, with 7 bases between them.

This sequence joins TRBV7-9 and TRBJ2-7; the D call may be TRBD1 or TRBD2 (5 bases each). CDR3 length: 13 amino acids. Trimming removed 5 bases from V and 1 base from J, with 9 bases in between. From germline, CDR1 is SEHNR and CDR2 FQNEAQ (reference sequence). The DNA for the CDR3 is TGTGCCAGCAGCGAGGGGCTATCCTACGAGCAGTACTTC. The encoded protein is CASSEGLSYEQYF.

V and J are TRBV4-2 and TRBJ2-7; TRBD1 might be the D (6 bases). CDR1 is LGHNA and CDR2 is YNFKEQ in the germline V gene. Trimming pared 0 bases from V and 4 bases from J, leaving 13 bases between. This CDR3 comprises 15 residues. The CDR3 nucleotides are TGTGCCAGCAGCCAAGACAGGGGTTCCTTTTACGAGCAGTACTTC. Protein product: CASSQDRGSFYEQYF.

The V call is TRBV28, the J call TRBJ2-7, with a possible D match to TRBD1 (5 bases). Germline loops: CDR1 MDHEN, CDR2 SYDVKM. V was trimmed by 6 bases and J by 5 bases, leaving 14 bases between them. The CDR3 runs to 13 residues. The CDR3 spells CASSVAGRDEQYF. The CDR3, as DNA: TGTGCCAGCAGCGTGGCAGGGCGCGACGAGCAGTACTTC.

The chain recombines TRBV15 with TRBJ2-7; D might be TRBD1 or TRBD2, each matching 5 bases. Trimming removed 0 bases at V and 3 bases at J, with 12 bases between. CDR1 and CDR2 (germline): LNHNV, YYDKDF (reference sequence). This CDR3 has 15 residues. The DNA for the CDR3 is TGTGCCACCAGCAGAGAAGGACTTGACAGCTACGAGCAGTACTTC. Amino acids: CATSREGLDSYEQYF.

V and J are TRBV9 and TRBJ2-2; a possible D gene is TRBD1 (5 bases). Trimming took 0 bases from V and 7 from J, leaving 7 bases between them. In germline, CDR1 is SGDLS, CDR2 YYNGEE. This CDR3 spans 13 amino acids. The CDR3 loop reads CASSVAGHGELFF. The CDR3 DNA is TGTGCCAGCAGCGTAGCAGGGCACGGGGAGCTGTTTTTT. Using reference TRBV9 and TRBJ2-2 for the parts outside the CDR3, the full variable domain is DSGVTQTPKHLITATGQRVTLRCSPRSGDLSVYWYQQSLDQGLQFLIQYYNGEERAKGNILERFSAQQFPDLHSELNLSSLELGDSALYFCASSVAGHGELFFGEGSRLTVL.

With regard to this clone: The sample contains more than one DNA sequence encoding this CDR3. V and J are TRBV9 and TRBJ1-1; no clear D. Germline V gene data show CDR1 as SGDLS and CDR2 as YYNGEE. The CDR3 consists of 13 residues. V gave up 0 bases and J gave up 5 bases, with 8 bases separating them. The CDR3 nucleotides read TGTGCCAGCAGCGTAGTTGGGAGTACTGAAGCTTTCTTT. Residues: CASSVVGSTEAFF. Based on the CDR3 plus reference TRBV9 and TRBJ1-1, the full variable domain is DSGVTQTPKHLITATGQRVTLRCSPRSGDLSVYWYQQSLDQGLQFLIQYYNGEERAKGNILERFSAQQFPDLHSELNLSSLELGDSALYFCASSVVGSTEAFFGQGTRLTVV.

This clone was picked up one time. DNA of the CDR3: TGCGCCAGCAGTGAGTCCTGGGGTGGCTACACCTTC. Its translation: CASSESWGGYTF. The V and J genes are TRBV10-2 and TRBJ1-2; D remains ambiguous. Germline lookup yields CDR1 WSHSY and CDR2 SAAADI. The CDR3 loop spans 12 amino acids. Trimming took off 0 bases at V and 7 bases at J, with 6 bases between the two ends.

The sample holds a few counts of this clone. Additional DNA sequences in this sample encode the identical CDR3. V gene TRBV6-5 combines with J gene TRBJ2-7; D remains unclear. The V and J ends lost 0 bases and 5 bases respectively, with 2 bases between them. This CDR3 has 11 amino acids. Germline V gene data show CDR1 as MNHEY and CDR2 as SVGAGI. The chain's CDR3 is CASSYSNEQYF. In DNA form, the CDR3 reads TGTGCCAGCAGTTACTCGAACGAGCAGTACTTC.

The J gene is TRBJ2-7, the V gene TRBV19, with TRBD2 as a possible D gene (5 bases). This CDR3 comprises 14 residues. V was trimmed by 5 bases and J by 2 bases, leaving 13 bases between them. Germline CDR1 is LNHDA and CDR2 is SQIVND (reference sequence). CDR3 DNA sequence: TGTGCCAGTAGTTCGGTGGACGGGGCCTACGAGCAGTACTTC. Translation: CASSSVDGAYEQYF.

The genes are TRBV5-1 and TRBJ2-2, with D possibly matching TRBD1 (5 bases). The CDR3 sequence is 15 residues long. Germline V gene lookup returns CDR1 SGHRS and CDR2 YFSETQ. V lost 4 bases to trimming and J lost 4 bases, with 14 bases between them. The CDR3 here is CASSPGRTSTGELFF. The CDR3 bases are TGCGCCAGCAGCCCGGGTCGGACAAGCACCGGGGAGCTGTTTTTT.

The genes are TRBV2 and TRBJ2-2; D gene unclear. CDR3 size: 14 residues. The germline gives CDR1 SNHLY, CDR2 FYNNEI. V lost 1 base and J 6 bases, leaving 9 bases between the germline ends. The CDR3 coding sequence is TGTGCCAGCAGTGAAGGAGCGTGGGCCGGGGAGCTGTTTTTT. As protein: CASSEGAWAGELFF.

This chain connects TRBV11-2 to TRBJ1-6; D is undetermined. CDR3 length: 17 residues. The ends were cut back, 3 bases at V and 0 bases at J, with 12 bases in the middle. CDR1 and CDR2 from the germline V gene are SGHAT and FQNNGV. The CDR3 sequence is CASSFGRTYSYNSPLHF. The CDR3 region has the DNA TGTGCCAGCAGCTTCGGCAGAACGTACTCCTATAATTCACCCCTCCACTTT.

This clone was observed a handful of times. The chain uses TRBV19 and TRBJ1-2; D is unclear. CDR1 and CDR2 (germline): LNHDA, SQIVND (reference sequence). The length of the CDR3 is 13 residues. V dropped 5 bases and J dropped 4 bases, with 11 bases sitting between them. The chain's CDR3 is CASSSGRAYGYTF. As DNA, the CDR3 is TGTGCCAGTAGTTCGGGAAGGGCCTATGGCTACACCTTC.